The 2 T cell receptor beta chains listed next were all sequenced from one sample in a study of beta chain features in type 1 diabetes. The study, taken as a whole, reports: Among patients with Type 1 diabetes, TCRB CDR3s were moderately but significantly shorter in every one of the four CD4+ subsets.

The antigens of these receptors remain unknown. Reverse transcribing all isolated RNA meant expressed TCRB transcripts were sequenced. Data came from immunoSEQ multiplex PCR; TCRdb stores just in-frame clones and leaves some out. The data hold 550,000 to 850,000 clones, with under 15% observed a single time. Sequenced sample: naive CD4+ T cells from blood. The receptors were sampled from a man aged 18 to 29 with type 1 diabetes.

The CDR3: CASSGKATYEQYF. The CDR3 bases are TGTGCCAGTAGTGGGAAGGCGACCTACGAGCAGTACTTC. The chain combines TRBV19 with TRBJ2-7; D is ambiguous. Germline CDR1 is LNHDA and CDR2 is SQIVND (reference sequence). V was clipped by 5 bases and J by 2 bases, with 10 bases between them. CDR3 length: 13 residues.

V is TRBV30 and J is TRBJ1-1; 7 nucleotides line up with TRBD1. This CDR3 contains 13 residues. Germline loops: CDR1 GTSNPN, CDR2 SVGIG (reference sequence). The trim removed 4 bases at V and 5 bases at J, leaving 7 bases unmatched. The CDR3 DNA reads TGTGCCTGGAAGGGGCAGGGGGAGACTGAAGCTTTCTTT. This sequence encodes CAWKGQGETEAFF.